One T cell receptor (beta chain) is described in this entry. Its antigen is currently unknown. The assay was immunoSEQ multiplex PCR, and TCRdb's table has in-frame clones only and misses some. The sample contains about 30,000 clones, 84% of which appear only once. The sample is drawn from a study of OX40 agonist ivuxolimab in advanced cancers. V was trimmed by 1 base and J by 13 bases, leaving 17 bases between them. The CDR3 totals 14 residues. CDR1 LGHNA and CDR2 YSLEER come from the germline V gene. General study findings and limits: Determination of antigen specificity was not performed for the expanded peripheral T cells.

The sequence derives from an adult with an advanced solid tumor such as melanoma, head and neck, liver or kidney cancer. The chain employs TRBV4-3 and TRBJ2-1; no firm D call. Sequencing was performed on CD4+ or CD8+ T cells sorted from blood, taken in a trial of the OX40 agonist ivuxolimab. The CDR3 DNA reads TGCGCCAGCAGCCAAGGGGCCTCTGGCTATCCTCAGTTCTTC. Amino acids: CASSQGASGYPQFF.